Presented here are 22 T cell receptor beta chains from one specimen sequenced in a study of cytomegalovirus exposure and HLA in healthy donors. Researchers ran the PCR with 60 Vbeta and 13 Jbeta primers. Generated by immunoSEQ multiplex PCR, the TCRdb table keeps only in-frame clones and is missing some. The sample includes about 130,000 clones, about 80% of them seen just once. The material sequenced was PBMCs. All receptors derive from a man aged 18 to 29 in good health and CMV-seronegative.

This clone has more than one count but fewer than ten. The genes are TRBV7-9 and TRBJ1-1; D is ambiguous. CDR1 and CDR2 (germline): SEHNR, FQNEAQ (reference sequence). CDR3 size: 14 residues. V lost 5 bases, J lost 3 bases, and 13 bases lay in between. CDR3 DNA: TGTGCCAGCAGCCCGCGGAGGGCAGACACTGAAGCTTTCTTT. This gives the protein CASSPRRADTEAFF.

The chain combines TRBV7-3 with TRBJ1-6; 7 bases align to TRBD1. In germline, CDR1 is SGHTA, CDR2 FQGTGA. This CDR3 comprises 14 residues. The ends lost 3 bases at V and 4 bases at J; junction bases unmatched: 0. This CDR3 is CASSLTGYNSPLHF. The CDR3 DNA sequence: TGTGCCAGCAGCTTGACAGGGTATAATTCACCCCTCCACTTT.

The V call is TRBV27, the J call TRBJ2-7; 8 nucleotides agree with TRBD1. Germline V CDR1 and CDR2: MNHEY, SMNVEV (reference sequence). This CDR3 region has 15 residues. V trimming: 7 bases; J trimming: 1 base; junction bases outside the gene matches: 9. The CDR3 is CASKQTGGRSYEQYF. The CDR3 DNA reads as TGTGCCAGCAAGCAAACAGGGGGTAGATCCTACGAGCAGTACTTC.

The chain employs TRBV19 and TRBJ1-1; D unresolved. V was trimmed by 3 bases and J by 1 base, leaving 21 bases between them. In germline, CDR1 is LNHDA, CDR2 SQIVND (reference sequence). This CDR3 region has 18 residues. CDR3 coding DNA: TGTGCCAGTAGTATTTCGCAGGCCGTGGTTGATCGGAACACTGAAGCTTTCTTT. This sequence encodes CASSISQAVVDRNTEAFF.

The chain recombines TRBV5-1 with TRBJ2-7; D possibly corresponds to TRBD2 (5 bases). This CDR3 is built from 15 residues. V was trimmed by 1 base and J by 3 bases, leaving 14 bases between them. Germline values: CDR1 SGHRS, CDR2 YFSETQ. The CDR3 loop is CASSLTGVADYEQYF. CDR3 DNA sequence: TGCGCCAGCAGCTTGACCGGGGTCGCGGACTACGAGCAGTACTTC.

The V and J genes are TRBV4-3 and TRBJ2-7; 7 bases align to TRBD2. CDR1 is LGHNA and CDR2 is YSLEER in the germline V gene. The CDR3 runs to 14 residues. V lost 0 bases, J lost 3 bases, and 2 bases stayed unmatched. The CDR3 loop is CASSQDRTSYEQYF. Here the CDR3 DNA reads TGCGCCAGCAGCCAAGATCGGACTAGCTACGAGCAGTACTTC.

This clone was recorded once. The rearrangement joins TRBV18 to TRBJ1-1; D possibly corresponds to TRBD1 (6 bases). Per the germline V gene, CDR1 is KGHSH and CDR2 is LQKENI. This CDR3 region has 16 residues. V was pared by 4 bases and J by 1 base, with 16 bases between. The DNA of the CDR3 is TGTGCCAGCTCACAGGGGCAGGGGCGTGAGAACACTGAAGCTTTCTTT. This codes for CASSQGQGRENTEAFF.

The chain combines TRBV7-2 with TRBJ1-3; TRBD1 agrees at 10 bases. V was clipped by 5 bases and J by 4 bases; unmatched bases: 11. The CDR3 is 17 amino acids. Germline lookup yields CDR1 SGHTA and CDR2 FQGNSA. CDR3 sequence (DNA): TGTGCCAGCAGCCCATCCCTGACAGGGGGCTGGGGAAACACCATATATTTT. The encoded protein is CASSPSLTGGWGNTIYF.

The chain is built from TRBV6-5 and TRBJ2-7; 9 bases align to TRBD2. V lost 6 bases and J lost 4; bases outside the gene matches: 4. Germline assignment: CDR1 MNHEY and CDR2 SVGAGI. There are 13 residues in the CDR3. CDR3 residues: CASRLAGTYEQYF. CDR3 coding DNA: TGTGCCAGCAGGCTAGCGGGGACTTACGAGCAGTACTTC.

The J gene is TRBJ2-5, the V gene TRBV6-1, with D perhaps TRBD2 (5 bases). The CDR3 consists of 13 residues. Germline-derived CDR1 and CDR2 are MNHNS and SASEGT. The ends were cut back, 7 bases at V and 9 bases at J, with 18 bases in the middle. The CDR3: CASILGSMGSQYF. CDR3 sequence (DNA): TGTGCCAGCATACTAGGGAGCATGGGGTCCCAGTACTTC.

J is TRBJ1-4 and V is TRBV25-1; a possible D gene is TRBD1 (5 bases). The CDR3 is 14 amino acids. V was pared by 4 bases and J by 4 bases, with 10 bases between. CDR1 is MGHDK and CDR2 is SYGVNS in the germline V gene. CDR3 residues: CASSVWGDNEKLFF. CDR3 nucleotides: TGTGCCAGCAGTGTTTGGGGGGATAATGAAAAACTGTTTTTT. The full variable domain, completed using reference TRBV25-1 and TRBJ1-4, is EADIYQTPRYLVIGTGKKITLECSQTMGHDKMYWYQQDPGMELHLIHYSYGVNSTEKGDLSSESTVSRIRTEHFPLTLESARPSHTSQYLCASSVWGDNEKLFFGSGTQLSVL.

This clone has more than one count but fewer than ten. This chain joins TRBV6-1 and TRBJ2-7; perhaps TRBD2 as D (5 bases). Germline V gives CDR1 MNHNS, CDR2 SASEGT. V gave up 3 bases and J gave up 3 bases, with 9 bases separating them. The CDR3 spans 13 residues. The CDR3 sequence is CASSDGKIYEQYV. The CDR3 DNA is TGTGCCAGCAGTGACGGGAAAATCTACGAGCAGTACGTC.

The CDR3 sequence is CASSLVWGETEAFF. CDR3 coding DNA: TGCGCCAGCAGCTTGGTGTGGGGGGAGACTGAAGCTTTCTTT. The V gene is TRBV5-1, the J gene TRBJ1-1; weak D call: TRBD1 (5 bases). The germline V gene has CDR1 SGHRS and CDR2 YFSETQ. This CDR3 has 14 amino acids. Trimming took off 0 bases at V and 5 bases at J, with 11 bases between the two ends.

The V gene is TRBV15, the J gene TRBJ2-4, with a tentative D call TRBD1 (6 bases). V was cut by 3 bases and J by 5 bases, with 17 bases left in between. CDR1 and CDR2 from the germline V gene are LNHNV and YYDKDF (reference sequence). The CDR3 loop spans 16 amino acids. The DNA of the CDR3 is TGTGCCACCAGCAGGGAAGGATGGGGGCCTGAAAACATTCAGTACTTC. The encoded protein is CATSREGWGPENIQYF.

This chain joins TRBV7-9 and TRBJ1-6; 10 positions match TRBD1. J was trimmed by 9 bases and V by 3 bases; bases with no gene match: 5. This CDR3 comprises 15 residues. CDR1 is SEHNR, CDR2 FQNEAQ, per germline (reference sequence). The CDR3 coding sequence is TGTGCCAGCAGCTTGATGGGGACAGGGGTTTCACCCCTCCACTTT. Translation gives CASSLMGTGVSPLHF.

This clone was picked up a small number of times. Written as DNA, the CDR3 is TGTGCCAGCACCAGGGAACGTAACGAGCAGTACTTC. Amino acid sequence: CASTRERNEQYF. This chain joins TRBV2 and TRBJ2-7, with D perhaps matching TRBD1 (5 bases). The CDR3 has 12 residues. The V end was cut by 7 bases, the J end by 5 bases, with 12 bases between. The germline V gene encodes CDR1 SNHLY and CDR2 FYNNEI.

The chain uses TRBV7-9 and TRBJ2-5; D unresolved. From germline, CDR1 is SEHNR and CDR2 FQNEAQ (reference sequence). The ends were cut back, 3 bases at V and 4 bases at J, with 12 bases in the middle. The CDR3 is 14 residues long. CDR3 sequence: CASSFELPLETQYF. The DNA of the CDR3 is TGTGCCAGCAGCTTTGAACTACCCCTAGAGACCCAGTACTTC. Looking up the rest from reference TRBV7-9 and TRBJ2-5 gives the full variable domain: DTGVSQNPRHKITKRGQNVTFRCDPISEHNRLYWYRQTLGQGPEFLTYFQNEAQLEKSRLLSDRFSAERPKGSFSTLEIQRTEQGDSAMYLCASSFELPLETQYFGPGTRLLVL.

This clone was observed a few times. The rearrangement joins TRBV6-1 to TRBJ1-4; 7 nucleotides align to TRBD1. The V segment lost 6 bases and the J segment 8 bases; nucleotides outside the gene matches: 6. The CDR3 runs 13 residues. Germline V lookup: CDR1 MNHNS, CDR2 SASEGT. CDR3 bases: TGTGCCAGCAGCCTATGGACAGGAGAAAAACTGTTTTTT. It specifies CASSLWTGEKLFF.

The sample holds a few counts of this clone. The chain employs TRBV30 and TRBJ1-1; 7 nucleotides line up with TRBD1. This CDR3 contains 12 residues. Germline V lookup: CDR1 GTSNPN, CDR2 SVGIG (reference sequence). V lost 4 bases to trimming and J lost 5 bases; unmatched junction nucleotides: 4. CDR3 nucleotide sequence: TGTGCCTGGAATGACAGGGTTACTGAAGCTTTCTTT. Its translation is CAWNDRVTEAFF.

This clone was found a few times. For the CDR3, the DNA is TGTGCCAGCAGCACGGGGTTCTCCTACAATGAGCAGTTCTTC. Its protein product is CASSTGFSYNEQFF. The chain combines TRBV6-5 with TRBJ2-1, with D maybe TRBD2 (5 bases). Germline values: CDR1 MNHEY, CDR2 SVGAGI. With 6 bases removed from V and 0 bases from J, the gap between germline ends came to 9 bases. This CDR3 region has 14 residues.

The chain recombines TRBV28 with TRBJ1-5, with D tentatively TRBD1 (6 bases). The CDR3 consists of 13 residues. Trimming stripped 8 bases from V and 7 bases from J, with 15 bases between. CDR1 and CDR2 from the germline V gene are MDHEN and SYDVKM. DNA of the CDR3: TGTGCCAGCCTACCCAACAGGGCGCAGCCCCAGCATTTT. This codes for CASLPNRAQPQHF.

This sequence joins TRBV7-3 and TRBJ1-1; TRBD1 agrees at 9 bases. CDR1 and CDR2 (germline): SGHTA, FQGTGA. V shed 5 bases, J shed 4 bases, and the junction held 5 bases outside the gene matches. The length of the CDR3 is 14 residues. This CDR3 is CASSQTGGLTEAFF. In nucleotides, the CDR3 is TGTGCCAGCAGCCAAACAGGGGGCCTCACTGAAGCTTTCTTT.